Below are 31 T cell receptor beta chains sequenced from a single sample in a study of technical replicates of blood from a handful of donors. Profiling relied on immunoSEQ multiplex PCR, and the TCRdb table lists in-frame clones only, not all of them. The data contain 70,000 to 85,000 clones, about 97% of them singletons. Source material: T cells isolated from PBMCs. The source of these receptors is a human donor in good health.

DNA for the CDR3: TGTGCCTGGGACTTAGGAGACAGAGACTCCTACGAGCAGTACTTC. Protein: CAWDLGDRDSYEQYF. This rearrangement joins TRBV30 to TRBJ2-7; tentative D call: TRBD1 (5 bases). V was shortened by 5 bases and J by 0 bases, with 17 bases between the two germline ends. The germline V gene has CDR1 GTSNPN and CDR2 SVGIG (reference sequence). This CDR3 comprises 15 residues. The full variable domain, its missing parts supplied by reference TRBV30 and TRBJ2-7, is SQTIHQWPATLVQPVGSPLSLECTVEGTSNPNLYWYRQAAGRGLQLLFYSVGIGQISSEVPQNLSASRPQDRQFILSSKKLLLSDSGFYLCAWDLGDRDSYEQYFGPGTRLTVT.

J is TRBJ2-7 and V is TRBV4-2, with D tentatively TRBD2 (5 bases). With 0 bases removed from V and 3 bases from J, the gap between germline ends came to 12 bases. This CDR3 is 15 amino acids long. Germline loops: CDR1 LGHNA, CDR2 YNFKEQ. Here the CDR3 DNA reads TGTGCCAGCAGCCAAGATAAGACTATATACTACGAGCAGTACTTC. Residues: CASSQDKTIYYEQYF.

The V and J genes are TRBV27 and TRBJ2-3; D unclear. Trimming took 10 bases from V and 5 from J, leaving 25 bases between them. This CDR3 is 16 amino acids long. Germline V gene sequence: CDR1 MNHEY, CDR2 SMNVEV (reference sequence). DNA for the CDR3: TGTGCCACTAACCCGGATAGCAACCCCCTGGGAGATACGCAGTATTTT. Its translation is CATNPDSNPLGDTQYF.

The chain couples TRBV21-1 to TRBJ1-5. TRBV21-1 is noted as a pseudogene. This CDR3 is built from 13 residues. The CDR3 DNA follows: TGTGCCAGCAGCAAAGATTACAATCAGCCCCAGCATTTT. Translated: CASSKDYNQPQHF.

This chain connects TRBV7-9 to TRBJ2-7; 11 bases agree with TRBD2. The V gene's germline CDR1 is SEHNR and CDR2 FQNEAQ (reference sequence). After removal of 5 bases from V and 6 bases from J, the junction contained 9 bases not matched to a gene. The CDR3 covers 15 residues. For the CDR3, the DNA is TGTGCCAGCAGCCCAGGGACTAGCGGAGCCCTCGAGCAGTACTTC. This codes for CASSPGTSGALEQYF.

This chain connects TRBV6-5 to TRBJ2-5; TRBD1 is a possible D gene (7 bases). Looked up from germline, CDR1 is MNHEY and CDR2 is SVGAGI. Trimming cost V 5 bases and J 2 bases, with 15 bases left between them. The CDR3 runs to 15 residues. The CDR3 region is CASSKDQGGQETQYF. The DNA of the CDR3 is TGTGCCAGCAGTAAGGACCAGGGGGGACAAGAGACCCAGTACTTC.

V usage is TRBV13 and J usage is TRBJ1-1; possible D gene TRBD1, 5 bases. Trimming took 5 bases from V and 11 from J, leaving 12 bases between them. The CDR3 contains 11 residues. The germline V gene encodes CDR1 PRHDT and CDR2 FYEKMQ (reference sequence). The CDR3 DNA reads TGTGCCAGCAGCAATCGCGGGACGGCTTTCTTT. Amino acid sequence: CASSNRGTAFF.

V and J are TRBV11-1 and TRBJ1-1; no firm D call. The V and J ends lost 5 bases and 1 base respectively, with 8 bases between them. CDR1 is SGHAT, CDR2 FQDESV, per germline (reference sequence). The length of the CDR3 is 13 residues. CDR3 bases: TGTGCCAGCAGCCCGCGACAGAACACTGAAGCTTTCTTT. It codes for CASSPRQNTEAFF.

The chain joins TRBV30 to TRBJ1-4; 7 bases align to TRBD1. The CDR3 covers 14 residues. V shed 4 bases, J shed 7 bases, and the junction held 9 bases outside the gene matches. Germline CDR1 is GTSNPN and CDR2 is SVGIG (reference sequence). This chain's CDR3 is CAWTTGEFGEKLFF. The CDR3, as DNA: TGTGCCTGGACTACAGGGGAGTTCGGTGAAAAACTGTTTTTT.

The rearrangement links TRBV6-1 to TRBJ2-7, with a possible D match to TRBD2 (6 bases). The CDR3 has 13 amino acids. Trimming left V 9 bases short and J 6 bases short, with 18 bases between. Germline-derived CDR1 and CDR2 are MNHNS and SASEGT. For the CDR3, the DNA is TGTGCCAGTTTAGCGGTTCCTCCGGGCGAGCAGTACTTC. Amino acid sequence: CASLAVPPGEQYF.

This sequence joins TRBV9 and TRBJ2-1; D unclear. Germline V gene data show CDR1 as SGDLS and CDR2 as YYNGEE. The V end lost 0 bases, the J end lost 9 bases, and 13 bases lay between the germline ends. The CDR3 consists of 14 residues. The CDR3 DNA is TGTGCCAGCAGCGTAGAGGCGAGGAAGAGTGAGCAGTTCTTC. Translated, it gives CASSVEARKSEQFF.

This chain joins TRBV2 and TRBJ2-3; 11 bases map to TRBD2. This CDR3 spans 14 amino acids. From germline, CDR1 is SNHLY and CDR2 FYNNEI. The ends lost 5 bases at V and 9 bases at J; junction bases unmatched: 7. The CDR3 DNA is TGTGCCAGCAGTCGGACTAGCGGGCGAGGCACGCAGTATTTT. Translation gives CASSRTSGRGTQYF.

V usage is TRBV7-9 and J usage is TRBJ1-4; D uncertain. CDR3 length equals 12 residues. V was trimmed by 4 bases and J by 5 bases, leaving 5 bases between them. The germline gives CDR1 SEHNR, CDR2 FQNEAQ (reference sequence). The CDR3 here is CASSSVNEKLFF. For the CDR3, the DNA is TGTGCCAGCAGCTCCGTCAATGAAAAACTGTTTTTT. The whole variable domain, filled in from reference TRBV7-9 and TRBJ1-4, reads DTGVSQNPRHKITKRGQNVTFRCDPISEHNRLYWYRQTLGQGPEFLTYFQNEAQLEKSRLLSDRFSAERPKGSFSTLEIQRTEQGDSAMYLCASSSVNEKLFFGSGTQLSVL.

The chain is built from TRBV7-9 and TRBJ2-3; D remains unclear. The V end was cut by 5 bases, the J end by 2 bases, with 17 bases between. The CDR3 loop spans 16 amino acids. Germline CDR1 SEHNR, CDR2 FQNEAQ (reference sequence). The CDR3 spells CASSPGRLISTDTQYF. The CDR3 DNA reads as TGTGCCAGCAGCCCTGGCAGGCTAATATCCACAGATACGCAGTATTTT.

This chain connects TRBV19 to TRBJ2-4, with D possibly being TRBD1 (6 bases). The CDR3 has 16 amino acids. Trimming stripped 3 bases from V and 1 base from J, with 13 bases between. CDR1 is LNHDA, CDR2 SQIVND, per germline (reference sequence). The CDR3 DNA reads TGTGCCAGTAGTATCGGCAGGGGTATGGCCAAAAACATTCAGTACTTC. It translates to CASSIGRGMAKNIQYF.

The V gene is TRBV7-6, the J gene TRBJ1-2; D perhaps matches TRBD1 (6 bases). This CDR3 is 15 amino acids long. The V and J ends lost 0 bases and 10 bases respectively, with 18 bases between them. Germline V gene data show CDR1 as SGHVS and CDR2 as FNYEAQ. CDR3 loop: CASSLAPDSPRDYTF. The CDR3 nucleotides are TGTGCCAGCAGCTTAGCGCCGGACAGCCCCCGGGACTACACCTTC.

CDR3 residues: CASRPGTGPNQPQHF. DNA for the CDR3: TGTGCCAGCAGACCAGGGACAGGGCCTAATCAGCCCCAGCATTTT. V gene TRBV6-5 combines with J gene TRBJ1-5; the match to TRBD1 covers 9 bases. CDR1 MNHEY and CDR2 SVGAGI come from the germline V gene. The CDR3 loop spans 15 amino acids. Losses at the gene ends were 6 bases for V and 4 bases for J; bases not matched to a gene: 7.

The genes are TRBV6-5 and TRBJ2-3, with unresolved D. Germline CDR1 MNHEY, CDR2 SVGAGI. CDR3 length equals 12 residues. V shed 7 bases and J shed 0 bases, with 5 bases lying between them. The CDR3 DNA is TGTGCCAGCAAGACTAGCACAGATACGCAGTATTTT. Its translation: CASKTSTDTQYF.

The rearrangement uses TRBV6-5 and TRBJ1-1, with 8 bases lining up with TRBD1. The junction had 4 bases not matched to a gene; V was cut back by 6 bases and J by 4 bases. CDR3 length equals 13 residues. CDR1 MNHEY and CDR2 SVGAGI come from the germline V gene. CDR3 sequence (DNA): TGTGCCAGCAGCCGACAGGGGTCCACTGAAGCTTTCTTT. Translation: CASSRQGSTEAFF.

CDR3 bases: TGCGCCAGCAGCCAAGAAAAGTCAGGCAGCTACGAGCAGTACTTC. Protein: CASSQEKSGSYEQYF. V usage is TRBV4-1 and J usage is TRBJ2-7, with D hard to call. Trimming took 0 bases from V and 3 from J, leaving 12 bases between them. The germline V gene encodes CDR1 MGHRA and CDR2 YSYEKL. The CDR3 is made up of 15 amino acids.

The chain employs TRBV29-1 and TRBJ2-7, with D tentatively TRBD2 (5 bases). The CDR3 has 13 amino acids. Germline CDR1 is SQVTM and CDR2 is ANQGSEA. V was shortened by 1 base and J by 0 bases, with 7 bases between the two germline ends. The DNA of the CDR3 is TGCAGCGTTGAAGCCCGGGACTCCTACGAGCAGTACTTC. Protein sequence: CSVEARDSYEQYF.

The chain couples TRBV28 to TRBJ1-3, with no clear D. V was clipped by 6 bases and J by 0 bases, with 21 bases between them. The CDR3 runs 18 residues. Germline CDR1 MDHEN, CDR2 SYDVKM. The CDR3 nucleotides read TGTGCCAGCAGCACACTCCGGGTCGACGGCGACTCTGGAAACACCATATATTTT. Its translation is CASSTLRVDGDSGNTIYF.

The CDR3 sequence is CASSLAIGGARTGELFF. CDR3 nucleotide sequence: TGCGCCAGCAGCTTGGCCATAGGGGGGGCCCGGACCGGGGAGCTGTTTTTT. This chain uses TRBV5-1 with TRBJ2-2; a possible D gene is TRBD2 (7 bases). V dropped 0 bases and J dropped 5 bases, with 17 bases sitting between them. Germline V gene sequence: CDR1 SGHRS, CDR2 YFSETQ. The length of the CDR3 is 17 residues.

CDR3: CAWSVIPKDSIGYTF. In nucleotides, the CDR3 is TGTGCCTGGAGTGTAATACCCAAGGACAGTATCGGCTACACCTTC. This chain connects TRBV30 to TRBJ1-2, with D maybe TRBD1 (6 bases). V was pared by 0 bases and J by 8 bases, with 19 bases between. Germline V lookup: CDR1 GTSNPN, CDR2 SVGIG (reference sequence). The CDR3 sequence is 15 residues long.

This sequence joins TRBV5-4 and TRBJ1-4, with 8 bases fitting TRBD1. The CDR3 consists of 13 residues. V was pared by 2 bases and J by 8 bases, with 2 bases of the junction left unmatched. Germline CDR1 SGHNT, CDR2 YYREEE (reference sequence). The CDR3 DNA sequence: TGTGCCAGCAGCTTATCAGGGGGCGAAAAACTGTTTTTT. It encodes CASSLSGGEKLFF.

The chain's CDR3 is CASRKNTEAFF. CDR3 DNA sequence: TGCGCCAGTAGAAAGAACACTGAAGCTTTCTTT. This chain joins TRBV5-1 and TRBJ1-1; D gene unclear. V was trimmed by 8 bases and J by 1 base, leaving 6 bases between them. Germline V CDR1 and CDR2: SGHRS, YFSETQ. There are 11 residues in the CDR3.

V and J are TRBV11-2 and TRBJ2-2; TRBD2 aligns across 7 bases. With 10 bases clipped from V and 0 bases from J, the junction kept 11 bases outside the gene matches. This CDR3 has 16 amino acids. Germline V lookup: CDR1 SGHAT, CDR2 FQNNGV. CDR3 loop: CAMPGGFSANTGELFF. The CDR3 DNA reads TGTGCCATGCCCGGGGGGTTTTCCGCGAACACCGGGGAGCTGTTTTTT.

This chain uses TRBV11-2 with TRBJ1-2; 10 nucleotides align to TRBD1. V gave up 1 base and J gave up 8 bases; unmatched junction bases: 4. Germline assignment: CDR1 SGHAT and CDR2 FQNNGV. CDR3 length: 14 residues. DNA for the CDR3: TGTGCCAGCAGCTTAGCGGGACAGGGGATGGGCTACACCTTC. Protein sequence: CASSLAGQGMGYTF.

The rearrangement links TRBV2 to TRBJ2-7, with D perhaps matching TRBD2 (6 bases). The CDR3 consists of 14 residues. Trimming shortened V by 11 bases and J by 6 bases, and 23 bases separated the two germline ends. Germline V gene data show CDR1 as SNHLY and CDR2 as FYNNEI. CDR3 region: CAGRLDATSGEQYF. The CDR3, as DNA: TGTGCCGGAAGACTAGACGCTACCTCAGGCGAGCAGTACTTC.

CDR3 in amino acids: CASSFRGNGNSPLHF. DNA of the CDR3: TGTGCCAGCAGCTTCAGGGGCAACGGTAATTCACCCCTCCACTTT. The J gene is TRBJ1-6, the V gene TRBV13, with a tentative D call TRBD1 (6 bases). The CDR3 is 15 residues long. Trimming took 3 bases from V and 6 from J, leaving 12 bases between them. In germline, CDR1 is PRHDT, CDR2 FYEKMQ (reference sequence).

The rearrangement joins TRBV4-1 to TRBJ2-1, with D possibly matching TRBD1 (5 bases). The ends were cut back, 1 base at V and 8 bases at J, with 12 bases in the middle. This CDR3 contains 14 residues. Germline V gene data show CDR1 as MGHRA and CDR2 as YSYEKL. The DNA for the CDR3 is TGCGCCAGCAGCCAAGGCACAGGTCTCCATGAGCAGTTCTTC. It yields the protein CASSQGTGLHEQFF.